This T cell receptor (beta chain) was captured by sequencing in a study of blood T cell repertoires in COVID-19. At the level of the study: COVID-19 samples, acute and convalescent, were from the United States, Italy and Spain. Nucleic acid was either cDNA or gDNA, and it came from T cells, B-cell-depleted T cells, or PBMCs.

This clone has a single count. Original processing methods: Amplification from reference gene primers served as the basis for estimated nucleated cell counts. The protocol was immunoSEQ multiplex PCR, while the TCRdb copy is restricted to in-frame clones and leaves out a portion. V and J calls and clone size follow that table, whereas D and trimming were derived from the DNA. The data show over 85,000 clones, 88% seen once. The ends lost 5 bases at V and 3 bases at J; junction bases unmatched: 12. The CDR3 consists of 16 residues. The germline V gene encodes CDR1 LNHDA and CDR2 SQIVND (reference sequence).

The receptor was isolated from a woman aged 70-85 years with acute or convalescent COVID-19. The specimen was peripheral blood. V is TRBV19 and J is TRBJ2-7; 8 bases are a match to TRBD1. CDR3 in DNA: TGTGCCAGTAGTTCAACCGGGACAGGAGCCCTCTACGAGCAGTACTTC. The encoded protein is CASSSTGTGALYEQYF. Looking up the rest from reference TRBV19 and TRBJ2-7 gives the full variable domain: DGGITQSPKYLFRKEGQNVTLSCEQNLNHDAMYWYRQDPGQGLRLIYYSQIVNDFQKGDIAEGYSVSREKKESFPLTVTSAQKNPTAFYLCASSSTGTGALYEQYFGPGTRLTVT.